The 17 T cell receptor beta chains given below trace back to one sample, sequenced in a study of blood T cells in healthy people across ages. Together with a sample-barcoded 5' primer, a J-beta primer mix was included in a second PCR lasting about 6 to 11 cycles. MiXCR, run by TCRdb on the 5' RACE reads, gives a single entry per CDR3 protein. The sample lists about 670,000 distinct CDR3 sequences; roughly 41% were seen once. Sequencing was carried out using blood. The receptors originated from a man older than 75 in good health.

This clonotype was counted at least ten times. V gene TRBV6-2 or TRBV6-3 combines with J gene TRBJ2-7, with TRBD2 identical over 9 bases. Germline V gene data show CDR1 as MNHEY and CDR2 as SVGEGT. There are 16 residues in the CDR3. V was clipped by 7 bases and J by 3 bases; unmatched bases: 13. This CDR3 is CASTGEGLAGYYEQYF. The CDR3 nucleotides are TGTGCCAGCACTGGAGAAGGGCTAGCGGGGTACTACGAGCAGTACTTC.

The CDR3: CASSPRTSETETQYF. Here the CDR3 DNA reads TGTGCCAGCAGCCCCAGAACTAGCGAGACGGAGACCCAGTACTTC. The chain links TRBV28 to TRBJ2-5, with 7 bases fitting TRBD2. Per germline, CDR1 MDHEN and CDR2 SYDVKM. Trimming cost V 6 bases and J 5 bases; bases outside gene matches: 12. This CDR3 spans 15 amino acids.

This clonotype was counted between two and nine times. The chain uses TRBV5-5 and TRBJ2-5; 8 bases match TRBD2. The junction had 5 bases not matched to a gene; V was cut back by 2 bases and J by 2 bases. This CDR3 contains 15 residues. Germline V lookup: CDR1 SGHKS, CDR2 YYEKEE (reference sequence). The CDR3 coding sequence is TGTGCCAGCAGCTTAACCGGGACTAGACAAGAGACCCAGTACTTC. The encoded protein is CASSLTGTRQETQYF.

This clonotype has ten or more counts. The rearrangement uses TRBV11-2 and TRBJ2-1; 9 nucleotides agree with TRBD2. The CDR3 spans 15 residues. Germline CDR1 SGHAT, CDR2 FQNNGV. Trimming removed 2 bases from V and 5 bases from J; junction bases left unmatched: 4. CDR3 coding DNA: TGTGCCAGCAGCTTAACTAGCGGGTATAACAATGAGCAGTTCTTC. Protein: CASSLTSGYNNEQFF. Complete variable domain (other parts from reference TRBV11-2 and TRBJ2-1): EAGVAQSPRYKIIEKRQSVAFWCNPISGHATLYWYQQILGQGPKLLIQFQNNGVVDDSQLPKDRFSAERLKGVDSTLKIQPAKLEDSAVYLCASSLTSGYNNEQFFGPGTRLTVL.

The sample holds a few counts of this clonotype. V and J are TRBV7-9 and TRBJ2-1, with D tentatively TRBD1 (7 bases). V gave up 5 bases and J gave up 7 bases, with 21 bases separating them. CDR1 and CDR2 (germline): SEHNR, FQNEAQ (reference sequence). This CDR3 is built from 16 residues. The CDR3 spells CASSGRQGGRRNEQFF. CDR3 bases: TGTGCCAGCAGCGGTCGACAGGGAGGTAGGAGAAATGAGCAGTTCTTC.

This clonotype was found many times. The chain couples TRBV7-7 to TRBJ2-7; unclear D gene. The CDR3 sequence is 15 residues long. V lost 5 bases and J 3 bases, leaving 17 bases between the germline ends. Germline-derived CDR1 and CDR2 are SSHAT and FNYEAQ (reference sequence). The CDR3 nucleotides are TGTGCCAGCAGCATAAGTCCCTCGCCCGACTACGAGCAGTACTTC. Protein: CASSISPSPDYEQYF.

The CDR3 DNA reads TGTGCCAGCAGCTTAGGCGGGGTAGGGACCCTCCAAGAGACCCAGTACTTC. This encodes CASSLGGVGTLQETQYF. The chain joins TRBV7-2 to TRBJ2-5; tentative D call: TRBD2 (6 bases). This CDR3 spans 17 amino acids. V lost 1 base to trimming and J lost 1 base, with 16 bases between them. The germline V gene encodes CDR1 SGHTA and CDR2 FQGNSA.

The chain joins TRBV20-1 to TRBJ2-2, with 9 positions matching TRBD1. Germline CDR1 is DFQATT and CDR2 is SNEGSKA (reference sequence). The V and J ends lost 6 bases and 2 bases, in that order; junction bases with no gene match: 7. The CDR3 length is 15 residues. In nucleotides, the CDR3 is TGCAGTGCCAGGGACAGGGTTGTAAACACCGGGGAGCTGTTTTTT. Translated: CSARDRVVNTGELFF.

The chain uses TRBV6-4 and TRBJ2-1, with 9 bases that match TRBD2. The junction had 7 bases not matched to a gene; V was cut back by 6 bases and J by 1 base. The CDR3 spans 16 residues. Germline V gene sequence: CDR1 MRHNA, CDR2 SNTAGT. The CDR3 sequence is CASSGVAGGSYNEQFF. The DNA of the CDR3 is TGTGCCAGCAGCGGGGTGGCGGGGGGGTCCTACAATGAGCAGTTCTTC.

This clonotype came up many times. The V call is TRBV6-2 or TRBV6-3, the J call TRBJ1-6; D possibly corresponds to TRBD1 (5 bases). Germline lookup yields CDR1 MNHEY and CDR2 SVGEGT. Deletions cut 7 bases from V and 7 bases from J, with 17 bases between. The CDR3 is made up of 15 amino acids. The CDR3, as DNA: TGTGCCAGCAATCCTCTGGGGGTTTCCAATTCACCCCTCCACTTT. Translating gives CASNPLGVSNSPLHF.

The rearrangement links TRBV5-1 to TRBJ2-5; D possibly corresponds to TRBD2 (6 bases). CDR1 is SGHRS, CDR2 YFSETQ, per germline. Trimming removed 4 bases from V and 11 bases from J, with 12 bases in between. The CDR3 totals 11 residues. CDR3 nucleotide sequence: TGCGCCAGCAGCATGTCGGGACTTCAGTACTTC. Its protein product is CASSMSGLQYF.

There are a few counts of this clonotype. The chain joins TRBV20-1 to TRBJ1-2, with D unclear. The CDR3 extends over 13 amino acids. The germline V gene has CDR1 DFQATT and CDR2 SNEGSKA (reference sequence). Between the trimmed V and J ends, which lost 1 base and 2 bases, there was a span of 8 bases. The CDR3 nucleotides read TGCAGTGCTAGAGTACCAGAAAACTATGGCTACACCTTC. Residues: CSARVPENYGYTF.

The sample holds one count of this clonotype. The CDR3 sequence is CASSQDRSHGYTF. The CDR3, as DNA: TGTGCCAGCAGCCAAGATCGGAGTCATGGCTACACCTTC. The chain uses TRBV3-1 and TRBJ1-2, with no clear D. Trimming took off 0 bases at V and 6 bases at J, with 8 bases between the two ends. CDR3 size: 13 residues. Germline assignment: CDR1 LGHDT and CDR2 YNNKEL (reference sequence). The full variable domain, with the rest looked up from reference TRBV3-1 and TRBJ1-2, is DTAVSQTPKYLVTQMGNDKSIKCEQNLGHDTMYWYKQDSKKFLKIMFSYNNKELIINETVPNRFSPKSPDKAHLNLHINSLELGDSAVYFCASSQDRSHGYTFGSGTRLTVV.

The chain carries TRBV6-2 or TRBV6-3 and TRBJ2-6, with D unclear. The CDR3 length is 17 residues. CDR1 MNHEY and CDR2 SVGEGT come from the germline V gene. Between the trimmed V and J ends, which lost 0 bases and 1 base, there was a span of 10 bases. CDR3: CASSYSTPGSGANVLTF. DNA of the CDR3: TGTGCCAGCAGTTACTCGACTCCCGGGTCTGGGGCCAACGTCCTGACTTTC.

This clonotype was picked up many times. This chain links TRBV3-1 with TRBJ2-7, with D possibly being TRBD2 (5 bases). Per germline, CDR1 LGHDT and CDR2 YNNKEL (reference sequence). Trimming shortened V by 2 bases and J by 7 bases, and 21 bases separated the two germline ends. This CDR3 is 16 amino acids long. The CDR3 DNA reads TGTGCCAGCAGCCAATTTAGTGGAGGTTCTTCGCATGAGCAGTACTTC. Protein: CASSQFSGGSSHEQYF.

This clonotype was observed a handful of times. The V call is TRBV11-2, the J call TRBJ2-4; D is undetermined. Germline V gives CDR1 SGHAT, CDR2 FQNNGV. The V end lost 1 base, the J end lost 1 base, and 2 bases lay between the germline ends. This CDR3 is 13 amino acids long. CDR3 in DNA: TGTGCCAGCAGCTTAGTTGCCAAAAACATTCAGTACTTC. As protein: CASSLVAKNIQYF.

The chain couples TRBV7-2 to TRBJ2-3; D is perhaps TRBD2 (5 bases). V lost 0 bases and J 4 bases, leaving 14 bases between the germline ends. Germline-derived CDR1 and CDR2 are SGHTA and FQGNSA. The CDR3 is 16 amino acids. The CDR3 sequence is CASSLAGSVGPDTQYF. For the CDR3, the DNA is TGTGCCAGCAGCTTAGCGGGTAGCGTTGGCCCAGATACGCAGTATTTT.